These 20 T cell receptor beta chains originate from one sample sequenced in a study of monozygotic twins with inflammatory bowel disease. TCRdb processed the 5' RACE reads again and assigns one entry to each CDR3 protein, with no DNA. Recorded for this sample: 300,000 to 400,000 distinct CDR3 sequences. The sample was blood. The receptors derive from a human donor with ulcerative colitis or Crohn's disease, or a healthy co-twin of an affected twin (not recorded which).

V is TRBV9 and J is TRBJ2-1; TCRdb designates TRBD2, a call that cannot be tested without DNA. Germline values: CDR1 SGDLS, CDR2 YYNGEE. The CDR3 has 17 residues. CDR3 sequence reads: CASSVGGGLAGTNEQFF.

The chain has TRBV6-5 and TRBJ2-3; the D call of TRBD2 rests on TCRdb alone, since no DNA is present to check it. Germline loops: CDR1 MNHEY, CDR2 SVGAGI. The CDR3 loop spans 16 amino acids. The CDR3 sequence is CASSYFLAGYTDTQYF.

The V call is TRBV2, the J call TRBJ1-6. Germline lookup yields CDR1 SNHLY and CDR2 FYNNEI. CDR3 size: 12 residues. The CDR3 sequence: CASSGTATTLHF. The variable domain in full, with the rest retrieved from reference TRBV2 and TRBJ1-6, is EPEVTQTPSHQVTQMGQEVILRCVPISNHLYFYWYRQILGQKVEFLVSFYNNEISEKSEIFDDQFSVERPDGSNFTLKIRSTKLEDSAMYFCASSGTATTLHFGNGTRLTVT.

This CDR3 is CSAWTSLSSEQFF. J is TRBJ2-1 and V is TRBV20-1; as DNA is missing, the TRBD2 call by TCRdb cannot be tested. Germline CDR1 DFQATT, CDR2 SNEGSKA (reference sequence). The CDR3 loop spans 13 amino acids.

The chain combines TRBV9 with TRBJ2-5; the D call of TRBD1 rests on TCRdb alone, since no DNA is present to check it. There are 13 residues in the CDR3. In germline, CDR1 is SGDLS, CDR2 YYNGEE. The CDR3 reads CASSTGVKETQYF.

The CDR3 protein is CATSDLGGRRDTQYF. The chain recombines TRBV24-1 with TRBJ2-3; TCRdb's assignment of TRBD2 cannot be checked, as there is no DNA. CDR1 is KGHDR and CDR2 is SFDVKD in the germline V gene. There are 15 residues in the CDR3.

The V and J genes are TRBV20-1 and TRBJ1-1; TCRdb selects TRBD1, and the lack of DNA leaves this call unchecked. Germline V gene lookup returns CDR1 DFQATT and CDR2 SNEGSKA (reference sequence). The CDR3 has 15 amino acids. CDR3 in amino acids: CSARPGGQGATEAFF.

The chain uses TRBV5-1 and TRBJ2-1; TCRdb reports TRBD2, a call that lacks DNA to check it against. This CDR3 region has 17 residues. Germline values: CDR1 SGHRS, CDR2 YFSETQ. CDR3 sequence: CASSLRSSGQVSNEQFF.

This chain connects TRBV3-1 to TRBJ2-7; TCRdb calls TRBD2, which cannot be checked without DNA. The CDR3 extends over 15 amino acids. Germline V CDR1 and CDR2: LGHDT, YNNKEL (reference sequence). CDR3 in amino acids: CASSHGTSGSYEQYF.

The chain couples TRBV20-1 to TRBJ1-1; the TCRdb D gene call, TRBD1, has no DNA to confirm it. The CDR3 has 14 amino acids. Germline loops: CDR1 DFQATT, CDR2 SNEGSKA (reference sequence). CDR3: CSASHGGPSTEAFF.

This chain connects TRBV5-6 to TRBJ1-2; the D call of TRBD1 rests on TCRdb alone, since no DNA is present to check it. From germline, CDR1 is SGHDT and CDR2 YYEEEE. The CDR3 contains 17 residues. This chain's CDR3 is CASSLSPGQAANYGYTF.

The chain uses TRBV5-1 and TRBJ1-2; without DNA, the TCRdb call of TRBD1 cannot be checked. The CDR3 length is 14 residues. Germline CDR1 SGHRS, CDR2 YFSETQ. The chain's CDR3 is CASSRGQPNYGYTF.

This chain links TRBV5-6 with TRBJ1-5. Germline V gene data show CDR1 as SGHDT and CDR2 as YYEEEE. The CDR3 runs to 17 residues. The CDR3 loop is CASSLASSFLSDQPQHF.

The rearrangement uses TRBV10-3 and TRBJ2-3; TCRdb gives TRBD2 as the D gene, but with no DNA this cannot be confirmed. The CDR3 has 15 residues. Germline lookup yields CDR1 ENHRY and CDR2 SYGVKD. CDR3: CAIMRAGGSPDTQYF.

The chain has TRBV4-1 and TRBJ2-1; TCRdb lists TRBD1, though no DNA is available to test this call. This CDR3 is 18 amino acids long. Germline CDR1 MGHRA, CDR2 YSYEKL. The CDR3 is CASSQTRGWQSSYNEQFF.

The gene calls are TRBV20-1 and TRBJ2-7; as DNA is missing, the TRBD2 call by TCRdb cannot be tested. CDR1 DFQATT and CDR2 SNEGSKA come from the germline V gene (reference sequence). The CDR3 has 15 residues. This CDR3 reads CSANQLAGSSYEQYF.

The chain links TRBV9 to TRBJ2-1; TCRdb's D gene call, TRBD2, goes unchecked for lack of DNA. This CDR3 is 15 amino acids long. Germline V lookup: CDR1 SGDLS, CDR2 YYNGEE. Here the CDR3 reads CASSVELAEYNEQFF.

The V gene is TRBV4-1, the J gene TRBJ2-5; TCRdb calls TRBD2, which cannot be checked without DNA. Germline lookup yields CDR1 MGHRA and CDR2 YSYEKL. The CDR3 has 17 amino acids. CDR3: CASSAGLAGEAEETQYF.

The chain is built from TRBV7-9 and TRBJ2-3; TCRdb proposes TRBD1, but this gene call is untestable without DNA. The CDR3 runs 16 residues. Looked up from germline, CDR1 is SEHNR and CDR2 is FQNEAQ (reference sequence). The CDR3 sequence: CASSLEAGTRGDTQYF.

The chain couples TRBV12-3 or TRBV12-4 to TRBJ2-6. The length of the CDR3 is 13 residues. The CDR3 loop reads CASSFSGANVLTF.